Here is one T cell receptor (beta chain) with its context. Its cognate antigen is unknown. These data come from a study of T cell repertoires in cytomegalovirus infection. Study background: Public TCR beta signature analysis indicated the presence of both CMV infection and matching HLA type. Regarding the study as a whole: CMV-specific HLA-C-restricted TCR beta clonotypes dominated the ex vivo response. Based on cumulative public TCR beta family frequency, carriers of CMV plus the relevant HLA were identified.

CDR1 SGHTA and CDR2 FQGNSA come from the germline V gene. Trimming took off 3 bases at V and 6 bases at J, with 6 bases between the two ends. CDR3 length equals 12 residues. One entry per CDR3 protein results from TCRdb running MiXCR on the reads. The data show hundreds of thousands of distinct CDR3 sequences, 33% seen once. Sequencing was performed on cultured PBMCs, taken from culture after CMV antigen stimulation. The rearrangement uses TRBV7-2 and TRBJ2-1; maybe TRBD1 (5 bases). The TCR was taken from a human donor in good health (CMV status not recorded). Some clones in this sample may be carry-over from other donors' samples. CDR3 sequence reads: CASSFQGNEQFF. The CDR3, as DNA: TGTGCCAGCAGCTTCCAGGGCAATGAGCAGTTCTTC.